One sample yielded the 24 T cell receptor beta chains listed below, sequenced in a study of T cell repertoires in cytomegalovirus infection. TCRdb analysed the reads with MiXCR anew, one entry per CDR3 protein. The profile covers 830,000 or so distinct CDR3 sequences, with approximately 32% appearing a single time and 9.5% to 15% taken by the ten largest. Their specific antigens are unknown. This sample comprised cultured CD8+ T cells from PBMCs, obtained from culture after CMV antigen stimulation. The receptor source for this set is a human donor in good health (CMV status not recorded). Some clones in this sample may be carry-over from other donors' samples.

This clonotype was detected once. This sequence joins TRBV6-6 and TRBJ1-2; D gene uncertain. V was trimmed by 7 bases and J by 4 bases, leaving 25 bases between them. The CDR3 covers 17 residues. Germline CDR1 is MNHNY and CDR2 is SVGAGI (reference sequence). This chain's CDR3 is CASTSSAGSLKFYGYTF. Here the CDR3 DNA reads TGTGCCAGCACCTCCTCCGCCGGGAGCCTGAAGTTCTATGGCTACACCTTC.

A few counts support this clonotype. The CDR3 sequence is CASSPAPGTGELFF. As DNA, the CDR3 is TGCGCCAGCAGCCCAGCGCCTGGGACCGGGGAGCTGTTTTTT. This chain links TRBV4-1 with TRBJ2-2; no firm D call. The V end lost 4 bases, the J end lost 5 bases, and 11 bases lay between the germline ends. Germline loops: CDR1 MGHRA, CDR2 YSYEKL. This CDR3 has 14 residues.

The rearrangement joins TRBV2 to TRBJ2-6, with D unresolved. The V gene's germline CDR1 is SNHLY and CDR2 FYNNEI. V lost 8 bases, J lost 2 bases, and 4 bases lay in between. The CDR3 loop spans 12 amino acids. The CDR3 is CASVAGANVLTF. Written as DNA, the CDR3 is TGTGCCAGCGTGGCTGGGGCCAACGTCCTGACTTTC.

This clonotype was seen a handful of times. The chain has TRBV4-1 and TRBJ2-7, with TRBD1 matching 7 bases. Germline values: CDR1 MGHRA, CDR2 YSYEKL. V lost 1 base and J lost 5; bases outside the gene matches: 5. This CDR3 contains 14 residues. The CDR3 nucleotides read TGCGCCAGCAGCCAAGTAACAGGGGAGAACGAGCAGTACTTC. Encoded protein: CASSQVTGENEQYF.

This clonotype was seen at least ten times. V and J are TRBV7-8 and TRBJ2-3; 10 nucleotides align to TRBD2. From germline, CDR1 is SGHVS and CDR2 FQNEAQ. CDR3 length: 14 amino acids. V lost 5 bases, J lost 4 bases, and 3 bases stayed unmatched. CDR3 bases: TGTGCCAGCAGCATGGGGACTAGCGCAGATACGCAGTATTTT. Translating gives CASSMGTSADTQYF.

The V gene is TRBV6-8, the J gene TRBJ1-3; maybe TRBD1 (6 bases). The CDR3 is made up of 16 amino acids. V lost 3 bases to trimming and J lost 0 bases, with 12 bases between them. The germline V gene encodes CDR1 MNHGY and CDR2 SAAAGT. The CDR3 sequence is CASSYPGDLSGNTIYF. CDR3 DNA: TGTGCCAGCAGTTATCCAGGGGACCTCTCTGGAAACACCATATATTTT.

CDR3: CATTPARGSGRDTQYF. DNA of the CDR3: TGTGCCACCACTCCGGCGAGAGGGTCCGGAAGAGATACGCAGTATTTT. The chain recombines TRBV15 with TRBJ2-3; D may be TRBD2 (5 bases). This CDR3 has 16 amino acids. The V gene lost 7 bases and the J gene lost 5 bases, with 22 bases spanning the gap. CDR1 and CDR2 from the germline V gene are LNHNV and YYDKDF (reference sequence).

In this sample, this clonotype turned up a few times. The gene calls are TRBV4-3 and TRBJ2-3, with TRBD1 as a possible D gene (5 bases). The CDR3 loop spans 17 amino acids. Germline CDR1 LGHNA, CDR2 YSLEER. V lost 0 bases, J lost 2 bases, and 15 bases lay in between. The CDR3 DNA is TGCGCCAGCAGCCAAGATCCAGGGTCCACACCCACAGATACGCAGTATTTT. The encoded protein is CASSQDPGSTPTDTQYF.

In its sample, this clonotype was seen a few times. The chain combines TRBV18 with TRBJ1-3; TRBD1 is a possible D gene (5 bases). Germline CDR1 reads KGHSH; CDR2 reads LQKENI. Trimming removed 8 bases from V and 0 bases from J, with 14 bases in between. CDR3 size: 15 residues. CDR3 amino acids: CASTGTVRSGNTIYF. CDR3 sequence (DNA): TGTGCCAGCACCGGGACGGTTCGCTCTGGAAACACCATATATTTT.

This clonotype was counted only a few times. The J gene is TRBJ2-7, the V gene TRBV6-2 or TRBV6-3, with TRBD1 matching over 7 bases. CDR3 length equals 18 residues. V lost 6 bases, J lost 2 bases, and 19 bases stayed unmatched. Germline V CDR1 and CDR2: MNHEY, SVGEGT. DNA of the CDR3: TGTGCCAGCAGCCACGATGGGGAAGTCTGGGGGACAGCCTACGAGCAGTACGTC. The encoded protein is CASSHDGEVWGTAYEQYV.

This clonotype occurred many times. The chain employs TRBV6-6 and TRBJ2-1; TRBD1 agrees at 8 bases. CDR1 and CDR2 (germline): MNHNY, SVGAGI (reference sequence). This CDR3 region has 14 residues. The junction had 4 bases not matched to a gene; V was cut back by 1 base and J by 8 bases. CDR3: CASSYYAGGDEQFF. The CDR3 region has the DNA TGTGCCAGCAGTTACTATGCAGGGGGCGATGAGCAGTTCTTC.

V and J are TRBV28 and TRBJ2-6, with D unclear. The CDR3 spans 16 residues. The ends were cut back, 3 bases at V and 1 base at J, with 10 bases in the middle. Germline CDR1 MDHEN, CDR2 SYDVKM. In nucleotides, the CDR3 is TGTGCCAGCAGTTTCTCGGGTATGTCTGGGGCCAACGTCCTGACTTTC. Translation: CASSFSGMSGANVLTF.

The rearrangement joins TRBV5-6 to TRBJ2-7; the D gene is possibly TRBD1 (6 bases). The germline V gene has CDR1 SGHDT and CDR2 YYEEEE. V was trimmed by 1 base and J by 2 bases, leaving 16 bases between them. This CDR3 contains 16 residues. DNA for the CDR3: TGTGCCAGCAGCTTGCTCCACAGGGCCGAAACCTACGAGCAGTACGTC. Translation: CASSLLHRAETYEQYV.

This clonotype appeared a few times. This chain uses TRBV6-6 with TRBJ2-7; the D gene is possibly TRBD2 (6 bases). Between the trimmed V and J ends, which lost 2 bases and 6 bases, there was a span of 20 bases. The germline V gene encodes CDR1 MNHNY and CDR2 SVGAGI (reference sequence). CDR3 length: 16 residues. The CDR3 sequence is CASSYGLEGFLGEQYF. The CDR3 nucleotides are TGTGCCAGCAGTTACGGTCTGGAGGGATTCTTAGGCGAGCAGTACTTC.

This clonotype was detected once. Germline and junction disagree at one end, which may indicate a read error. The chain has TRBV12-3 or TRBV12-4 and TRBJ2-7; 10 bases align to TRBD1. CDR3 length: 13 amino acids. The CDR3 region has the DNA TGTGTCAGCAGACGGGGACAGGGGAGCGAGCAGTACTTC. Encoded protein: CVSRRGQGSEQYF.

This clonotype was detected a few times. The chain recombines TRBV10-3 with TRBJ2-1, with 10 bases that match TRBD2. This CDR3 is built from 13 residues. Germline assignment: CDR1 ENHRY and CDR2 SYGVKD. Trimming took 3 bases from V and 14 from J; bases not matched to a gene: 7. CDR3 in amino acids: CAISDTVTSGEFF. Here the CDR3 DNA reads TGTGCCATCAGTGACACGGTTACTAGCGGGGAGTTCTTC.

J is TRBJ2-1 and V is TRBV13; possible D gene TRBD1, 6 bases. The germline CDR1 and CDR2 sequences are PRHDT and FYEKMQ (reference sequence). V lost 4 bases and J lost 6, with 13 bases in between. The CDR3 has 14 residues. CDR3 in amino acids: CASSSGDRTNEQFF. CDR3 nucleotide sequence: TGTGCCAGCAGCTCCGGCGACAGGACCAATGAGCAGTTCTTC.

V is TRBV7-9 and J is TRBJ2-1, with 10 bases matching TRBD2. V shed 5 bases and J 2 bases; nucleotides not matched to a gene: 6. CDR3 length equals 16 residues. CDR1 and CDR2 (germline): SEHNR, FQNEAQ (reference sequence). The CDR3 here is CASSDTSGTAYNEQFF. Written as DNA, the CDR3 is TGTGCCAGCAGCGATACTAGCGGGACCGCCTACAATGAGCAGTTCTTC.

The chain has TRBV6-5 and TRBJ1-2, with 8 bases matching TRBD1. This CDR3 region has 14 residues. Germline lookup yields CDR1 MNHEY and CDR2 SVGAGI. With V trimmed by 5 bases and J by 4 bases, 6 bases remained unmatched. CDR3: CASSPSTGGYGYTF. CDR3 sequence (DNA): TGTGCCAGCAGTCCAAGTACAGGGGGCTATGGCTACACCTTC.

This clonotype was seen at least ten times. The chain recombines TRBV7-2 with TRBJ2-3; TRBD1 matches 11 bases. The germline gives CDR1 SGHTA, CDR2 FQGNSA. This CDR3 contains 15 residues. The V gene end was trimmed by 4 bases and the J gene end by 5 bases; junction bases not matched to a gene: 5. CDR3 loop: CASSSGTGGIDTQYF. As DNA, the CDR3 is TGTGCCAGCAGCTCAGGGACAGGGGGAATAGATACGCAGTATTTT.

This clonotype was seen more than once but under ten times. The chain joins TRBV6-2 or TRBV6-3 to TRBJ1-2, with D maybe TRBD1 (5 bases). Germline CDR1 MNHEY, CDR2 SVGEGT. The CDR3 length is 14 residues. V was cut by 7 bases and J by 4 bases, with 16 bases left in between. The CDR3 DNA sequence: TGTGCCAGCATTCCAAGGTCCAGGGCCTATGGCTACACCTTC. Its translation: CASIPRSRAYGYTF.

The CDR3 DNA follows: TGCGCCAGCAGCTTGGAGGGACACTCTAAGGCAGATACGCAGTATTTT. Protein product: CASSLEGHSKADTQYF. The rearrangement joins TRBV5-1 to TRBJ2-3; the D gene is possibly TRBD1 (6 bases). The germline CDR1 and CDR2 sequences are SGHRS and YFSETQ. The CDR3 spans 16 residues. Between the trimmed V and J ends, which lost 0 bases and 4 bases, there was a span of 15 bases.

This clonotype showed up just a few times. This rearrangement joins TRBV2 to TRBJ1-2, with TRBD1 as a possible D gene (6 bases). CDR3 length equals 13 residues. Germline lookup yields CDR1 SNHLY and CDR2 FYNNEI. V lost 8 bases, J lost 0 bases, and 10 bases lay in between. The CDR3 region is CASEGTSNYGYTF. CDR3 bases: TGTGCCAGCGAAGGGACATCTAACTATGGCTACACCTTC.

This sequence joins TRBV6-6 and TRBJ1-1; 8 bases agree with TRBD1. V lost 2 bases and J lost 8; bases outside the gene matches: 4. This CDR3 has 13 amino acids. Looked up from germline, CDR1 is MNHNY and CDR2 is SVGAGI (reference sequence). CDR3 sequence: CASSYEGQGEAFF. CDR3 DNA sequence: TGTGCCAGCAGTTACGAAGGACAGGGAGAAGCTTTCTTT.